These 21 T cell receptor beta chains were all obtained from the same sample, sequenced in a study of T cell responses to AZD1222 COVID-19 vaccine (dated by TCRdb to about 2021). Receptors were amplified or captured by the immunoSEQ multiplex PCR assay. This is the immuneACCESS table as TCRdb keeps it, with only in-frame sequences that have V and J called. A part of the clones is gone; compared with another copy, unresolved V genes explain less than half, and the rest is unexplained. The table for this sample lists 130,000 or so clones; 80% to 95% of them were counted only once. Jointly, the top ten make up approximately 2.1% of the sample. According to the study, the label for this sample's time point signals: about 28 days (+/-7) after the second vaccine dose. Sample: peripheral blood, taken 28 days after the second AZD1222 dose. These receptors came from an adult who received the AZD1222 COVID-19 vaccine.

This clone appeared a few times. This rearrangement joins TRBV6-5 to TRBJ1-6, with a tentative D call TRBD1 (6 bases). Germline-derived CDR1 and CDR2 are MNHEY and SVGAGI. The CDR3 extends over 14 amino acids. Trimming cost V 6 bases and J 0 bases, with 6 bases left between them. CDR3: CASRDSSYNSPLHF. The CDR3 coding sequence is TGTGCCAGCAGGGACAGCTCCTATAATTCACCCCTCCACTTT.

The chain carries TRBV4-2 and TRBJ1-2; TRBD1 might be the D (6 bases). The length of the CDR3 is 15 residues. Germline CDR1 and CDR2: LGHNA and YNFKEQ. Trimming shortened V by 0 bases and J by 6 bases, and 14 bases separated the two germline ends. CDR3 DNA sequence: TGTGCCAGCAGCCAAGATGCGGGGGGGCAGGATGGCTACACCTTC. It is translated as CASSQDAGGQDGYTF.

The chain combines TRBV5-5 with TRBJ2-5; 7 bases agree with TRBD2. J gave up 5 bases and V 5 bases, and 12 bases lay outside the gene matches. The CDR3 sequence is 15 residues long. Germline CDR1 SGHKS, CDR2 YYEKEE (reference sequence). The CDR3 DNA is TGTGCCAGCAGACAAGGACTAGTGATTGATGAGACCCAGTACTTC. It codes for CASRQGLVIDETQYF.

The chain links TRBV7-9 to TRBJ1-2, with D maybe TRBD1 (5 bases). The CDR3 has 15 residues. V lost 0 bases to trimming and J lost 3 bases, with 11 bases between them. The germline CDR1 and CDR2 sequences are SEHNR and FQNEAQ (reference sequence). CDR3 nucleotides: TGTGCCAGCAGCTTAGCGACTGGAGGGGACTATGGCTACACCTTC. Protein sequence: CASSLATGGDYGYTF. The variable domain in full, completed from reference TRBV7-9 and TRBJ1-2, reads DTGVSQNPRHKITKRGQNVTFRCDPISEHNRLYWYRQTLGQGPEFLTYFQNEAQLEKSRLLSDRFSAERPKGSFSTLEIQRTEQGDSAMYLCASSLATGGDYGYTFGSGTRLTVV.

This clone was observed once. Other DNA variants within this sample encode the same CDR3. The chain carries TRBV30 and TRBJ2-7, with D maybe TRBD1 (6 bases). The CDR3 is made up of 11 amino acids. The germline CDR1 and CDR2 sequences are GTSNPN and SVGIG (reference sequence). The CDR3 sequence is CAWSSTGEQYV. The CDR3 bases are TGCGCCTGGAGTTCTACAGGGGAGCAGTACGTC.

The chain uses TRBV2 and TRBJ1-1; no clear D gene. The CDR3 is 12 residues long. Germline V gene data show CDR1 as SNHLY and CDR2 as FYNNEI. V lost 5 bases to trimming and J lost 3 bases, with 7 bases between them. The CDR3 DNA follows: TGTGCCAGCAGTCTCGTAGACACTGAAGCTTTCTTT. It specifies CASSLVDTEAFF.

The chain recombines TRBV7-6 with TRBJ2-3; perhaps TRBD2 as D (7 bases). V dropped 4 bases and J dropped 0 bases, with 17 bases sitting between them. CDR1 and CDR2 (germline): SGHVS, FNYEAQ. This CDR3 spans 17 amino acids. As DNA, the CDR3 is TGTGCCAGCAGCTCCGGGGGGCCCCGGGGGAGCACAGATACGCAGTATTTT. Protein product: CASSSGGPRGSTDTQYF.

In its sample, this clone was seen once. This sequence joins TRBV15 and TRBJ1-4; D possibly corresponds to TRBD1 (5 bases). Trimming cost V 0 bases and J 8 bases, with 13 bases left between them. The CDR3 has 15 residues. Germline V gives CDR1 LNHNV, CDR2 YYDKDF (reference sequence). The CDR3 spells CATSRDQQVREKLFF. The CDR3 nucleotides are TGTGCCACCAGCAGAGACCAACAGGTTCGAGAAAAACTGTTTTTT. Based on the CDR3 plus reference TRBV15 and TRBJ1-4, the full variable domain is DAMVIQNPRYQVTQFGKPVTLSCSQTLNHNVMYWYQQKSSQAPKLLFHYYDKDFNNEADTPDNFQSRRPNTSFCFLDIRSPGLGDTAMYLCATSRDQQVREKLFFGSGTQLSVL.

V and J are TRBV4-3 and TRBJ2-3; 7 nucleotides line up with TRBD2. The junction had 14 bases not matched to a gene; V was cut back by 0 bases and J by 2 bases. The V gene's germline CDR1 is LGHNA and CDR2 YSLEER. The CDR3 runs to 19 residues. The CDR3 bases are TGCGCCAGCAGCCAAGATGCAGCGGGACGCGGCGGCCCCACAGATACGCAGTATTTT. Protein: CASSQDAAGRGGPTDTQYF.

This chain uses TRBV6-1 with TRBJ2-1, with D tentatively TRBD1 or TRBD2 (6 bases each). The germline V and J ends were trimmed by 2 bases and 7 bases, with 12 bases remaining between them. The V gene's germline CDR1 is MNHNS and CDR2 SASEGT. The CDR3 loop spans 14 amino acids. The CDR3 spells CASSERGAGNEQFF. CDR3 bases: TGTGCCAGCAGTGAAAGGGGGGCTGGGAATGAGCAGTTCTTC.

V gene TRBV6-2 or TRBV6-3 combines with J gene TRBJ2-3, with TRBD2 as a possible D gene (5 bases). The CDR3 runs 17 residues. V lost 2 bases to trimming and J lost 3 bases, with 18 bases between them. From germline, CDR1 is MNHEY and CDR2 SVGEGT. CDR3 DNA: TGTGCCAGCAGTTACGGGCAGCGATCGGGGAAAACAGATACGCAGTATTTT. This gives the protein CASSYGQRSGKTDTQYF.

This clone was detected only a few times. This chain connects TRBV6-2 or TRBV6-3 to TRBJ2-7; 9 positions match TRBD2. This CDR3 contains 15 residues. In germline, CDR1 is MNHEY, CDR2 SVGEGT. With 5 bases clipped from V and 2 bases from J, the junction kept 7 bases outside the gene matches. CDR3 coding DNA: TGTGCCAGCAGTCGCCGCGGGAGGGTTACCTACGAGCAGTACGTC. Translating it yields CASSRRGRVTYEQYV.

This clone occurred a few times. The genes are TRBV30 and TRBJ1-5; unclear D gene. The CDR3 is 15 amino acids. In germline, CDR1 is GTSNPN, CDR2 SVGIG (reference sequence). The ends were cut back, 0 bases at V and 0 bases at J, with 9 bases in the middle. DNA for the CDR3: TGTGCCTGGAGTGTAGGGCAGCCTAGCAATCAGCCCCAGCATTTT. It encodes CAWSVGQPSNQPQHF.

This clone has only one observation. V is TRBV29-1 and J is TRBJ1-2; 8 positions match TRBD1. V shed 3 bases and J 6 bases; nucleotides not matched to a gene: 6. From germline, CDR1 is SQVTM and CDR2 ANQGSEA. The CDR3 is made up of 13 amino acids. The DNA for the CDR3 is TGCAGCGTTGACGTGCAGGGGGCAGATGGCTACACCTTC. Translating it yields CSVDVQGADGYTF.

V gene TRBV7-6 combines with J gene TRBJ1-2, with 9 bases fitting TRBD1. V gave up 5 bases and J gave up 5 bases; unmatched junction bases: 9. CDR1 is SGHVS, CDR2 FNYEAQ, per germline. The CDR3 runs to 15 residues. The CDR3 region is CASSPTPGQGYGYTF. The CDR3 DNA sequence: TGTGCCAGCAGCCCTACTCCGGGACAGGGATATGGCTACACCTTC.

The genes are TRBV5-6 and TRBJ1-4; D ambiguous. V gave up 1 base and J gave up 3 bases, with 7 bases separating them. Germline CDR1 SGHDT, CDR2 YYEEEE. The CDR3 length is 14 residues. CDR3 region: CASSLTNANEKLFF. The DNA of the CDR3 is TGTGCCAGCAGCTTGACAAACGCTAATGAAAAACTGTTTTTT. The variable domain in full, completed from reference TRBV5-6 and TRBJ1-4, reads DAGVTQSPTHLIKTRGQQVTLRCSPKSGHDTVSWYQQALGQGPQFIFQYYEEEERQRGNFPDRFSGHQFPNYSSELNVNALLLGDSALYLCASSLTNANEKLFFGSGTQLSVL.

The V call is TRBV6-5, the J call TRBJ2-3; TRBD2 aligns across 10 bases. This CDR3 spans 13 amino acids. Germline CDR1 is MNHEY and CDR2 is SVGAGI. Unmatched junction bases numbered 3, after V lost 9 bases and J lost 3 bases. In nucleotides, the CDR3 is TGTGCCAGTACTAGCGGGGCGACAGATACGCAGTATTTT. Protein: CASTSGATDTQYF.

This chain links TRBV11-1 with TRBJ1-6; D uncertain. V lost 5 bases and J lost 9, with 11 bases in between. Germline V gene data show CDR1 as SGHAT and CDR2 as FQDESV (reference sequence). This CDR3 comprises 13 residues. CDR3: CASSPGPGSPLHF. In DNA, the CDR3 is TGTGCCAGCAGCCCCGGTCCCGGTTCACCCCTCCACTTT.

The CDR3 region is CASSAESEQFF. The CDR3 DNA reads as TGTGCCAGCAGTGCGGAGAGTGAGCAGTTCTTC. V and J are TRBV2 and TRBJ2-1; D is unresolved. V lost 4 bases and J lost 9, with 7 bases in between. CDR1 is SNHLY, CDR2 FYNNEI, per germline. This CDR3 has 11 residues.

The J gene is TRBJ2-6, the V gene TRBV5-1, with 7 bases lining up with TRBD2. Trimming removed 5 bases from V and 3 bases from J; junction bases left unmatched: 14. This CDR3 is built from 18 residues. CDR1 and CDR2 from the germline V gene are SGHRS and YFSETQ. The CDR3 is CASRRDYPDFGGANVLTF. CDR3 sequence (DNA): TGCGCCAGCAGACGGGACTATCCGGACTTCGGTGGGGCCAACGTCCTGACTTTC.

The V call is TRBV7-8, the J call TRBJ1-3; D might be TRBD1 (5 bases). The CDR3 length is 16 residues. The ends were cut back, 4 bases at V and 0 bases at J, with 13 bases in the middle. Germline V lookup: CDR1 SGHVS, CDR2 FQNEAQ. The CDR3 sequence: CASSSGRVYSGNTIYF. The CDR3 nucleotides read TGTGCCAGCAGCTCAGGGCGGGTGTACTCTGGAAACACCATATATTTT.